This TCR beta chain derives from a study of T cell responses to AZD1222 COVID-19 vaccine (dated by TCRdb to the early 2020s). Study-level background: Because spike-specific TCR depth and breadth did not differ between the two schedules, AZD1222 recipients who got a second dose at roughly 4 weeks were pooled with those who got a second dose at roughly 12 weeks. Trial participants were enrolled into age subgroups of 18-55, 56-69 and 70-plus years, which contained approximately 150, 28 and 58 TCR-sequenced participants, respectively. A total of about 230 trial participants underwent TCR sequencing, of whom about 210 received two doses of AZD1222 and about 25 received two doses of the MenACWY control vaccine. Summary of the overall study and its limitations: Participants were mostly white British and included more females than males, and it was suggested by the authors that clonal diversity may have been underestimated. Nearly half of unique spike-specific TCRs reportedly recognized epitopes outside regions mutated in the B.1.351 and B.1.1.7 variants. In the small 56-69-year group, the increase in depth fell short of significance, most likely because of low power. A significant rise in spike-specific TCR breadth and depth was observed after two AZD1222 doses relative to day 0 and relative to MenACWY recipients. No day 14 peak-response samples were available, so repertoires were characterized only after the peak T cell response. Only five to seven AZD1222 recipients were SARS-CoV-2 seropositive at baseline, limiting conclusions about previously exposed vaccinees. The vaccine-associated CD4 TCRs covered the entire spike protein, and the dominant responses fell in regions 160-218 and 743-854.

Trimming removed 7 bases from V and 2 bases from J, leaving 11 bases between the germline ends. The CDR3 numbers 13 residues from cysteine through phenylalanine. The retained sequence is limited to the CDR3, 39 bases, with the frame set at the first base. Based on the germline V gene, the CDR1 and CDR2 sequences are MDHEN and SYDVKM. The CDR3 regions of human TCRbeta chains were analyzed by immunosequencing. The original pipeline was this. Repertoire TCRs were matched against a reference library of SARS-CoV-2-specific TCRs generated with the MIRA antigen-specificity platform. Breadth was defined as the fraction of unique TCRs that were SARS-CoV-2-associated. Depth was defined as the fraction of total T cells that were SARS-CoV-2-associated. Each spike-specific TCR was assigned to its reactive spike region and to a CD4 or CD8 class using the MIRA data. Log10-transformed breadth and depth values were compared by one-way ANOVA with Sidak's multiple comparisons tests. The clones in this table, taken by TCRdb from immuneACCESS, are in-frame only. Not every clone is retained; where verified, under half of the shortfall comes from an unresolved V gene, and the cause of the rest is unknown. Clonal size and the V and J genes are those of that table, whereas D and trimming came from the DNA. For this sample there are tens of thousands of clones; about 92% appear just once. The top ten hold 4% to 5% of the sample.

The intended sense of this specimen's time point label: baseline before first vaccination. Vaccinee samples came from UK trials COV001 and COV002, including a single-blind randomized controlled phase 2/3 trial of AZD1222 (ChAdOx1 nCoV-19) in healthy adults. For TCRbeta chain sequencing, PBMC samples were collected from trial participants at day 0 and at day 28 after the second dose. On this clone: The clone's antigen remains unknown. Base qualities are not provided; no much larger clone lies one nucleotide away.

This clonotype was obtained from an adult in good health. The chain joins TRBV28 to TRBJ1-2, with no D gene named confidently. The material sequenced was peripheral blood, taken on day 0 of AZD1222 vaccination. The CDR3 reads CASMSGVNYGYTF. The sequenced DNA: TGTGCCAGCATGAGCGGGGTAAACTATGGCTACACCTTC.